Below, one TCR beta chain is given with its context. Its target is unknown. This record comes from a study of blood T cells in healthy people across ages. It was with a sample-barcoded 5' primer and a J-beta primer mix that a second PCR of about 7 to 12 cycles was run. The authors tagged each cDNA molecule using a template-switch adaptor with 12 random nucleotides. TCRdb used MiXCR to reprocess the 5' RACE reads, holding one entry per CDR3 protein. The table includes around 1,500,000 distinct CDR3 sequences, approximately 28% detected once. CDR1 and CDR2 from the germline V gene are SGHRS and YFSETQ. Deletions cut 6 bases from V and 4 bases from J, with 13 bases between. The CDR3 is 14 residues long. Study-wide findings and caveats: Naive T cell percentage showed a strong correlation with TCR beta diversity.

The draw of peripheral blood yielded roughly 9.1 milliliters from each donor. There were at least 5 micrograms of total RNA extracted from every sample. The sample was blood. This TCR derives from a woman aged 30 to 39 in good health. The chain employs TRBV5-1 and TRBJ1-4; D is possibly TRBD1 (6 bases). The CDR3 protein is CASTSDSGNEKLFF. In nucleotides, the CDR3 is TGCGCCAGCACCTCGGACAGCGGTAATGAAAAACTGTTTTTT.